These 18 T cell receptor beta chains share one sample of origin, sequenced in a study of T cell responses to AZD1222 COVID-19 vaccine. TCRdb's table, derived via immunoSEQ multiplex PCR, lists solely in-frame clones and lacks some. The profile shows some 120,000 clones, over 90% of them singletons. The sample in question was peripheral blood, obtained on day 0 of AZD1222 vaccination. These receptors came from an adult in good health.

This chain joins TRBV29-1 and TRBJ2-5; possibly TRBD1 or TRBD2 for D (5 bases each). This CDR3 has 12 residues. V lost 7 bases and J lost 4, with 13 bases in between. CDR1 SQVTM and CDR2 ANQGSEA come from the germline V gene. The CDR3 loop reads CSARGDGETQYF. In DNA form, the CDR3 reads TGCAGCGCCCGAGGGGACGGAGAGACCCAGTACTTC.

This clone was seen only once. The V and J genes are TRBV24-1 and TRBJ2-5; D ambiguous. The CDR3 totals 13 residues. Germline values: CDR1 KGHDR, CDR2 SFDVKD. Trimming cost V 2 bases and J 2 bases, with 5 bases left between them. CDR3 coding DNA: TGTGCCACCAGTGATTCGAGACAAGAGACCCAGTACTTC. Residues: CATSDSRQETQYF.

DNA of the CDR3: TGTGCCAGAAGCTTAGGGGCGCGGGTCTATGGCTACACCTTC. It codes for CARSLGARVYGYTF. This rearrangement joins TRBV7-5 to TRBJ1-2. TRBV7-5 is described as a pseudogene. The CDR3 is 14 residues long.

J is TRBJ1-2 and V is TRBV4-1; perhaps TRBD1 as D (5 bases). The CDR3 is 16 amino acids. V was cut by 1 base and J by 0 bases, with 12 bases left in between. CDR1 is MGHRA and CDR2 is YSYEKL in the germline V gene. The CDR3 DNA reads TGCGCCAGCAGCCAAGGCGACAGTCTAGCTAACTATGGCTACACCTTC. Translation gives CASSQGDSLANYGYTF.

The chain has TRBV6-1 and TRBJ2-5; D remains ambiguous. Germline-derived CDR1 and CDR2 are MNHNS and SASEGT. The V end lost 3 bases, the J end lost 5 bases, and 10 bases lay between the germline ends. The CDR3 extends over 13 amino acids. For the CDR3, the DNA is TGTGCCAGCAGTGACGGGCAGTTGGAGACCCAGTACTTC. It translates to CASSDGQLETQYF.

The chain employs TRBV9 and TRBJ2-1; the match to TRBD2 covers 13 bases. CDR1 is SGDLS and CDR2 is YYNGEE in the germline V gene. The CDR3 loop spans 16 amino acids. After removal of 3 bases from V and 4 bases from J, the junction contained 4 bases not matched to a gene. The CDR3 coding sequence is TGTGCCAGCAGCGCCCGGACTAGCGGGAGTTACAATGAGCAGTTCTTC. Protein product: CASSARTSGSYNEQFF.

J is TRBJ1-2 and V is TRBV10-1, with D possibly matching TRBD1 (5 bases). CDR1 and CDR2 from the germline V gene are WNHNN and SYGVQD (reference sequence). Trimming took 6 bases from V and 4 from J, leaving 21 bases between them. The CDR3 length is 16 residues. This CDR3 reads CASRGRRYIVGYGYTF. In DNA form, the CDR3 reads TGCGCCAGCAGGGGACGGAGGTACATTGTGGGCTATGGCTACACCTTC.

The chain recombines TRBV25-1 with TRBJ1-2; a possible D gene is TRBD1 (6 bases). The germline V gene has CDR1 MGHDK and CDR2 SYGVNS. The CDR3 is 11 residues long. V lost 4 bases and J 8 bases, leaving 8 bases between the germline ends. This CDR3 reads CASSVGGGYTF. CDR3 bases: TGTGCCAGCAGTGTTGGGGGCGGCTACACCTTC.

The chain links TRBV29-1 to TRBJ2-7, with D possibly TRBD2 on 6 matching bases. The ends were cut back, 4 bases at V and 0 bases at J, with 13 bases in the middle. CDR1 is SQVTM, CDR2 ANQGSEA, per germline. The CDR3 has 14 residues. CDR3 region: CSVVRDWSSYEQYF. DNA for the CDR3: TGCAGCGTTGTGAGGGACTGGAGCTCCTACGAGCAGTACTTC.

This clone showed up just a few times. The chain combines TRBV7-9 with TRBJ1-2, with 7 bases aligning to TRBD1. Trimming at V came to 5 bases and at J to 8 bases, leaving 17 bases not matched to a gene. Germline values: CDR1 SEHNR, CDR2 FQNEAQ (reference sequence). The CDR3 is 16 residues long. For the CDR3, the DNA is TGTGCCAGCAGCCCGGGTCCTCGACAGGGACCGTGGGGCTACACCTTC. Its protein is CASSPGPRQGPWGYTF. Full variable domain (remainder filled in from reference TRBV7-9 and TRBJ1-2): DTGVSQNPRHKITKRGQNVTFRCDPISEHNRLYWYRQTLGQGPEFLTYFQNEAQLEKSRLLSDRFSAERPKGSFSTLEIQRTEQGDSAMYLCASSPGPRQGPWGYTFGSGTRLTVV.

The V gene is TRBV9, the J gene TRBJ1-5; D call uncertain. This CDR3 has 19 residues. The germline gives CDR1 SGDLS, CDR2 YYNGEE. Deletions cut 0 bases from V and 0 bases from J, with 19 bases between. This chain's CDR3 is CASSVVSELSLNSNQPQHF. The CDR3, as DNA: TGTGCCAGCAGCGTAGTGTCTGAACTTAGTCTTAATAGCAATCAGCCCCAGCATTTT.

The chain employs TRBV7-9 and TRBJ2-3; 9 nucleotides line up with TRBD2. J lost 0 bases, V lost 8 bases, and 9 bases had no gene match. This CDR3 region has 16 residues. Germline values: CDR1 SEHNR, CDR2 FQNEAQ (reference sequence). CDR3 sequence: CASRISGGHSTDTQYF. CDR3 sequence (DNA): TGTGCCAGCCGGATTAGCGGGGGCCATAGCACAGATACGCAGTATTTT. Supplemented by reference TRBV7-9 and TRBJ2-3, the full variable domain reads DTGVSQNPRHKITKRGQNVTFRCDPISEHNRLYWYRQTLGQGPEFLTYFQNEAQLEKSRLLSDRFSAERPKGSFSTLEIQRTEQGDSAMYLCASRISGGHSTDTQYFGPGTRLTVL.

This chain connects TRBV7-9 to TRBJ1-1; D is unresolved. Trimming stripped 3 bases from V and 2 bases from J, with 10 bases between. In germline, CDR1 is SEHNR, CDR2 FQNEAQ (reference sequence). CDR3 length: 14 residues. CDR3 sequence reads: CASSFREGNTEAFF. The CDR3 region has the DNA TGTGCCAGCAGCTTCCGGGAGGGAAACACTGAAGCTTTCTTT.

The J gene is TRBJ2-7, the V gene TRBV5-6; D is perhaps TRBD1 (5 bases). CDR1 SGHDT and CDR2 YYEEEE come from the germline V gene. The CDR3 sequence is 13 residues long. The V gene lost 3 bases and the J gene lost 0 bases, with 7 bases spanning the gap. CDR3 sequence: CASSWGTSYEQYF. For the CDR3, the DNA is TGTGCCAGCAGCTGGGGCACCTCCTACGAGCAGTACTTC. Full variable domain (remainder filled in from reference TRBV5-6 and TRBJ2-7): DAGVTQSPTHLIKTRGQQVTLRCSPKSGHDTVSWYQQALGQGPQFIFQYYEEEERQRGNFPDRFSGHQFPNYSSELNVNALLLGDSALYLCASSWGTSYEQYFGPGTRLTVT.

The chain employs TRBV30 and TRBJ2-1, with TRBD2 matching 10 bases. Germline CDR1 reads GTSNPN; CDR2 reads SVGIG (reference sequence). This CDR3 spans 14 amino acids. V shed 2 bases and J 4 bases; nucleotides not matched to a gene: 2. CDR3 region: CAWSIAGGYNEQFF. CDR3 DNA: TGTGCCTGGAGTATAGCGGGGGGATACAATGAGCAGTTCTTC. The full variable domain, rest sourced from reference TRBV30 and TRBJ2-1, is SQTIHQWPATLVQPVGSPLSLECTVEGTSNPNLYWYRQAAGRGLQLLFYSVGIGQISSEVPQNLSASRPQDRQFILSSKKLLLSDSGFYLCAWSIAGGYNEQFFGPGTRLTVL.

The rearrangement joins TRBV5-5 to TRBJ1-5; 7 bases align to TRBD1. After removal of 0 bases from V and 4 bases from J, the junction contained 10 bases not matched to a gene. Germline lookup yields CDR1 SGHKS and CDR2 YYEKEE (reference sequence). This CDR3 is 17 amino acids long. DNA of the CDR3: TGTGCCAGCAGCTTGGGCGGACAGGTGCTTAGGAATCAGCCCCAGCATTTT. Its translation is CASSLGGQVLRNQPQHF.

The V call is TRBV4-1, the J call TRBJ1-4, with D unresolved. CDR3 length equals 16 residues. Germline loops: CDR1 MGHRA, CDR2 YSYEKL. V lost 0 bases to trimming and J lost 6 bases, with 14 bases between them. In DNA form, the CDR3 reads TGCGCCAGCAGCCAAGATGCGGGATTCGGCTATGAAAAACTGTTTTTT. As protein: CASSQDAGFGYEKLFF.

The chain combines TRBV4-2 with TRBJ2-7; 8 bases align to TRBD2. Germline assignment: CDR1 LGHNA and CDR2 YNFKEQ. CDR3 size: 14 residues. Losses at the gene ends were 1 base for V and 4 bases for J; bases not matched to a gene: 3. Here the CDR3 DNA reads TGTGCCAGCAGCCAAGCACTAGCGGATTACGAGCAGTACTTC. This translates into CASSQALADYEQYF.